The 19 T cell receptor beta chains presented below share a single source sample, sequenced in a study of PD-L1 blockade in urothelial cancer (dated by TCRdb to between 2016 and 2019). Receptor amplification or capture employed the immunoSEQ multiplex PCR assay. TCRdb holds this immuneACCESS table with in-frame rearrangements only. Some clones are missing; in checked studies, unresolved V genes explain under half, and the rest has no known cause. Present in this sample are about 81,000 clones, 89% of which were seen just once. The ten largest clones add up to 0.85% to 1% of the sample. The meaning of the sample's time point label: pretreatment peripheral blood. This material consisted of PBMCs, taken around atezolizumab (anti-PD-L1) treatment. These receptors all stem from a woman aged 80 or over with urothelial cancer.

The rearrangement uses TRBV5-5 and TRBJ1-5; 7 bases map to TRBD1. Germline CDR1 is SGHKS and CDR2 is YYEKEE (reference sequence). This CDR3 contains 15 residues. V shed 2 bases and J 7 bases; nucleotides not matched to a gene: 9. Here the CDR3 DNA reads TGTGCCAGCAGCTTAACAGGGGAAGGGTTCCAGCCCCAGCATTTT. It yields the protein CASSLTGEGFQPQHF.

J is TRBJ2-1 and V is TRBV15; possible D gene TRBD2, 6 bases. CDR3 length equals 13 residues. The V end lost 1 base, the J end lost 8 bases, and 9 bases lay between the germline ends. Germline V lookup: CDR1 LNHNV, CDR2 YYDKDF (reference sequence). The CDR3 loop is CATSRGSGDEQFF. CDR3 in DNA: TGTGCCACCAGCAGAGGATCGGGGGATGAGCAGTTCTTC.

This clone was detected a few times. The V and J genes are TRBV5-6 and TRBJ1-1, with D unclear. V was cut by 1 base and J by 4 bases, with 11 bases left in between. Germline CDR1 SGHDT, CDR2 YYEEEE. CDR3 length: 14 amino acids. Here the CDR3 DNA reads TGTGCCAGCAGCTTGATCGTCACGGGCACTGAAGCTTTCTTT. It yields the protein CASSLIVTGTEAFF.

The chain employs TRBV18 and TRBJ2-3, with D uncertain. The germline V and J ends were trimmed by 1 base and 4 bases, with 3 bases remaining between them. This CDR3 has 12 residues. The germline V gene has CDR1 KGHSH and CDR2 LQKENI. CDR3 residues: CASSPRADTQYF. The CDR3 DNA is TGTGCCAGCTCACCACGAGCAGATACGCAGTATTTT.

This rearrangement joins TRBV19 to TRBJ1-2, with 8 bases matching TRBD1. Germline V gene data show CDR1 as LNHDA and CDR2 as SQIVND (reference sequence). The V gene end was trimmed by 0 bases and the J gene end by 6 bases; junction bases not matched to a gene: 9. The CDR3 is made up of 16 amino acids. The CDR3 DNA reads as TGTGCCAGTAGTATAGATCAAGGGGCAGGGGGCCATGGCTACACCTTC. Amino acids: CASSIDQGAGGHGYTF.

The chain has TRBV5-1 and TRBJ2-6; D is unresolved. Trimming cost V 2 bases and J 1 base, with 13 bases left between them. The CDR3 contains 17 residues. Germline V gene sequence: CDR1 SGHRS, CDR2 YFSETQ. In nucleotides, the CDR3 is TGCGCCAGCAGCTTTTGGTCCGGAGTATCTGGGGCCAACGTCCTGACTTTC. Protein: CASSFWSGVSGANVLTF.

This clone was seen only once. V usage is TRBV30 and J usage is TRBJ1-2; D may be TRBD1 (6 bases). The V end lost 3 bases, the J end lost 6 bases, and 11 bases lay between the germline ends. The CDR3 spans 12 residues. The germline CDR1 and CDR2 sequences are GTSNPN and SVGIG (reference sequence). The CDR3 reads CAWRETGHGYTF. In nucleotides, the CDR3 is TGTGCCTGGAGAGAAACAGGGCATGGCTACACCTTC.

The chain recombines TRBV5-1 with TRBJ2-7; TRBD1 might be the D (6 bases). Germline CDR1 reads SGHRS; CDR2 reads YFSETQ. Trimming cost V 4 bases and J 1 base, with 15 bases left between them. This CDR3 comprises 15 residues. CDR3 loop: CASSPLGGTSYEQYF. CDR3 nucleotide sequence: TGCGCCAGCAGCCCTTTAGGGGGAACATCCTACGAGCAGTACTTC.

CDR3 residues: CASSNGLAAYEQYF. DNA for the CDR3: TGTGCCAGCAGTAACGGACTAGCGGCCTACGAGCAGTACTTC. This chain uses TRBV27 with TRBJ2-7; 10 bases match TRBD2. The CDR3 extends over 14 amino acids. V trimming: 5 bases; J trimming: 2 bases; junction bases outside the gene matches: 3. Per germline, CDR1 MNHEY and CDR2 SMNVEV (reference sequence).

The rearrangement joins TRBV4-2 to TRBJ1-5; TRBD1 aligns across 8 bases. V dropped 3 bases and J dropped 5; count of bases not matched to a gene: 0. This CDR3 has 13 residues. In germline, CDR1 is LGHNA, CDR2 YNFKEQ. CDR3 coding DNA: TGTGCCAGCAGCCAGGGACAGGATCAGCCCCAGCATTTT. Protein: CASSQGQDQPQHF.

This sequence joins TRBV7-9 and TRBJ2-7; tentative D call: TRBD2 (6 bases). With 7 bases removed from V and 4 bases from J, the gap between germline ends came to 14 bases. The CDR3 runs 13 residues. The germline V gene encodes CDR1 SEHNR and CDR2 FQNEAQ (reference sequence). The CDR3 nucleotides read TGTGCCAGCAAGCGGGCTAGCGAGTACGAGCAGTACTTC. This codes for CASKRASEYEQYF.

The chain combines TRBV5-4 with TRBJ1-4, with 7 bases aligning to TRBD1. CDR1 and CDR2 from the germline V gene are SGHNT and YYREEE (reference sequence). The junction had 10 bases not matched to a gene; V was cut back by 9 bases and J by 8 bases. The CDR3 has 13 amino acids. Here the CDR3 DNA reads TGTGCCACCTCAAGGGGGCTTGGAGAAAAACTGTTTTTT. Its translation is CATSRGLGEKLFF.

J is TRBJ2-1 and V is TRBV5-1; 10 bases are shared with TRBD2. J lost 2 bases, V lost 1 base, and 0 bases had no gene match. The CDR3 runs to 15 residues. From germline, CDR1 is SGHRS and CDR2 YFSETQ. The CDR3 nucleotides read TGCGCCAGCAGCTTGACTAGCGGGGCCTACAATGAGCAGTTCTTC. Protein sequence: CASSLTSGAYNEQFF.

The gene calls are TRBV30 and TRBJ2-1, with 9 bases matching TRBD2. CDR3 length: 14 residues. With 8 bases clipped from V and 9 bases from J, the junction kept 14 bases outside the gene matches. Germline loops: CDR1 GTSNPN, CDR2 SVGIG (reference sequence). CDR3 region: CAVLGTSSFREQFF. The DNA of the CDR3 is TGTGCCGTCCTCGGGACTAGCTCTTTTCGTGAGCAGTTCTTC.

V gene TRBV5-1 combines with J gene TRBJ2-1; 13 positions agree with TRBD2. V trimming: 7 bases; J trimming: 5 bases; junction bases outside the gene matches: 3. This CDR3 has 14 amino acids. Per the germline V gene, CDR1 is SGHRS and CDR2 is YFSETQ. The CDR3 nucleotides read TGCGCCAGCGGGACTAGCGGGATGAACAATGAGCAGTTCTTC. Translation gives CASGTSGMNNEQFF.

The gene calls are TRBV14 and TRBJ2-3, with TRBD2 matching over 8 bases. This CDR3 spans 16 amino acids. After removal of 3 bases from V and 2 bases from J, the junction contained 7 bases not matched to a gene. Germline V gives CDR1 SGHDN, CDR2 FVKESK. The CDR3 sequence: CASSHRTSGHTDTQYF. The CDR3 DNA sequence: TGTGCCAGCAGCCATCGCACTAGCGGACACACAGATACGCAGTATTTT.

The chain couples TRBV5-1 to TRBJ2-2; a weak D match, TRBD2 (6 bases). Germline V lookup: CDR1 SGHRS, CDR2 YFSETQ. V lost 4 bases to trimming and J lost 6 bases, with 10 bases between them. The CDR3 extends over 13 amino acids. The CDR3 sequence is CASSQEGAGELFF. In DNA form, the CDR3 reads TGCGCCAGCAGCCAGGAGGGAGCCGGGGAGCTGTTTTTT.

The chain carries TRBV5-4 and TRBJ1-3; D call uncertain. CDR3 length: 15 amino acids. Germline V gives CDR1 SGHNT, CDR2 YYREEE (reference sequence). V shed 0 bases and J shed 4 bases, with 11 bases lying between them. CDR3 DNA: TGTGCCAGCAGCTTGGACAGCCACTCCGGAAACACCATATATTTT. It encodes CASSLDSHSGNTIYF.

This clone was found once. The CDR3 DNA follows: TGTGCCAGCAGCGTGGGGGCGAGCTCCTACGAGCAGTACTTC. Protein product: CASSVGASSYEQYF. The rearrangement uses TRBV9 and TRBJ2-7, with TRBD1 as a possible D gene (6 bases). Deletions cut 2 bases from V and 0 bases from J, with 9 bases between. Germline V gene sequence: CDR1 SGDLS, CDR2 YYNGEE. CDR3 size: 14 residues.